This section outlines one TCR beta chain sequence together with its context. Its target is unknown. The CDR3 is made up of 14 amino acids. V gave up 5 bases and J gave up 5 bases, with 12 bases separating them. Germline values: CDR1 SGHTA, CDR2 FQGNSA. This entry is derived from a study of cytomegalovirus exposure and HLA in healthy donors. On the study more broadly: The 100 million to 140 million unique TCR beta sequences, from about 180 million T cells, were found by an earlier analysis. Whole-study findings and limits: CMV serostatus was the only immune exposure information that was available.

Healthy bone marrow donors made up the donors. Use of 60 Vbeta and 13 Jbeta primers characterized the PCR. The repertoire was sequenced with immunoSEQ multiplex PCR; TCRdb's copy has only in-frame clones and lacks some. This sample lists about 110,000 clones; its ten largest clones have about 0.59%. V gene TRBV7-2 combines with J gene TRBJ1-4; D might be TRBD1 (5 bases). The sequenced sample consisted of PBMCs. This sequence was found in a man over 45 in good health and CMV-seronegative. The CDR3 DNA follows: TGTGCCAGCAGCACCGGGGGGGTGAATGAAAAACTGTTTTTT. It codes for CASSTGGVNEKLFF.